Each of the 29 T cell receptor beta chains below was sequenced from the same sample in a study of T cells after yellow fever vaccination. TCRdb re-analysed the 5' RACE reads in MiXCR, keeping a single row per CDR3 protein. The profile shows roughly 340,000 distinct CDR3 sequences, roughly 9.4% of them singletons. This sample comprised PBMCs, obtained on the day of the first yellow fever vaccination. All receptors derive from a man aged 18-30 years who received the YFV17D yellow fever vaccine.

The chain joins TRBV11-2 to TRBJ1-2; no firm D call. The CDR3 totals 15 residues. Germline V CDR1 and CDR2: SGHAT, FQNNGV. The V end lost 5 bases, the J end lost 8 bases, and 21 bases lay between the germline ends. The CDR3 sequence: CASSHLKGQLGGYTF. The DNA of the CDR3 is TGTGCCAGCAGCCATCTCAAGGGCCAACTTGGGGGCTACACCTTC. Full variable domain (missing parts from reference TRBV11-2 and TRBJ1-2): EAGVAQSPRYKIIEKRQSVAFWCNPISGHATLYWYQQILGQGPKLLIQFQNNGVVDDSQLPKDRFSAERLKGVDSTLKIQPAKLEDSAVYLCASSHLKGQLGGYTFGSGTRLTVV.

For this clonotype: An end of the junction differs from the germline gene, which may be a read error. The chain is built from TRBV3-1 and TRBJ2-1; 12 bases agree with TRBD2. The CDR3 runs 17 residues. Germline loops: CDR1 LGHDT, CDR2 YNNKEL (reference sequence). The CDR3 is CATSQVGLAGGLDEQFF. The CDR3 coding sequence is TGTGCCACCAGCCAAGTAGGCCTAGCGGGGGGGCTTGATGAGCAGTTCTTC.

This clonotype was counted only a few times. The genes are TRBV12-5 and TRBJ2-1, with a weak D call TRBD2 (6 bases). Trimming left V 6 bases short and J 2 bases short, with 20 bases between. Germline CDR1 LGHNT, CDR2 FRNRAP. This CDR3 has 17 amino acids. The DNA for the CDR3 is TGTGCTAGTGGCCCGGAGGGCCAGACTTTTCCCTACAATGAGCAGTTCTTC. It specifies CASGPEGQTFPYNEQFF.

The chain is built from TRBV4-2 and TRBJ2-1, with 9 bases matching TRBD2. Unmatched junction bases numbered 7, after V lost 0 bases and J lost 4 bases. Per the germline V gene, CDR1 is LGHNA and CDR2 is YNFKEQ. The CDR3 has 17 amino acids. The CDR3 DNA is TGTGCCAGCAGCCAAGATCGGGCGGGGGGGAGTTACAATGAGCAGTTCTTC. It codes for CASSQDRAGGSYNEQFF.

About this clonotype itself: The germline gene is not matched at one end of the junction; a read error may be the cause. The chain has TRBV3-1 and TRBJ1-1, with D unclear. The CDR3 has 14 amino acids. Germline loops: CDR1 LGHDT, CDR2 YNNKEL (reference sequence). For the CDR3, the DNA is TGTACCAGCAGCCTAACAGATATGAACACTGAAGCTTTCTTT. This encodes CTSSLTDMNTEAFF.

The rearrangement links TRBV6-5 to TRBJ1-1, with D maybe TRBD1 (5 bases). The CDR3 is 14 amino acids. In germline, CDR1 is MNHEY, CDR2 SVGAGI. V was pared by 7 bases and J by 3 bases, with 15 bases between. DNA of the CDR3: TGTGCCAGCATTATGGCAGGGAGATACACTGAAGCTTTCTTT. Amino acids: CASIMAGRYTEAFF.

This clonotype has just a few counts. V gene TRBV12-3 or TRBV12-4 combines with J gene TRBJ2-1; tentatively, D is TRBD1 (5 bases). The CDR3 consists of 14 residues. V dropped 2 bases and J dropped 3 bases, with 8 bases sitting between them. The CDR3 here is CASSLQDSYNEQFF. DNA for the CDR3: TGTGCCAGCAGTTTACAAGACAGCTACAATGAGCAGTTCTTC.

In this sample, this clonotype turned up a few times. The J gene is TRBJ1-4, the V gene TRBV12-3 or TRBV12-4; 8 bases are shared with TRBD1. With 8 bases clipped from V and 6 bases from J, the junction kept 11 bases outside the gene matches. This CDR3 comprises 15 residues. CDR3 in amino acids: CASCGQGRIDEKLFF. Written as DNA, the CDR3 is TGTGCCAGCTGCGGACAGGGTCGGATAGATGAAAAACTGTTTTTT.

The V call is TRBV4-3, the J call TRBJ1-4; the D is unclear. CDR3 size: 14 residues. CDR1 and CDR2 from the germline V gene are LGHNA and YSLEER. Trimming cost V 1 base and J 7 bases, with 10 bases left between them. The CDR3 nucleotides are TGCGCCAGCAGCCAAGTTGCAGGAACTGAAAAACTGTTTTTT. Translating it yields CASSQVAGTEKLFF.

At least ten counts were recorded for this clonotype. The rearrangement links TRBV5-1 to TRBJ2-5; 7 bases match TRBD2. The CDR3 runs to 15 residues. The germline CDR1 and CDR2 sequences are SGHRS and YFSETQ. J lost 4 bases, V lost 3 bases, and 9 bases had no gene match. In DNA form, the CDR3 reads TGCGCCAGCAGCTCGGCGGGAACGGGAGGAGAGACCCAGTACTTC. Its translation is CASSSAGTGGETQYF. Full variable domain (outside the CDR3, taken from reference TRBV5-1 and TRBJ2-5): KAGVTQTPRYLIKTRGQQVTLSCSPISGHRSVSWYQQTPGQGLQFLFEYFSETQRNKGNFPGRFSGRQFSNSRSEMNVSTLELGDSALYLCASSSAGTGGETQYFGPGTRLLVL.

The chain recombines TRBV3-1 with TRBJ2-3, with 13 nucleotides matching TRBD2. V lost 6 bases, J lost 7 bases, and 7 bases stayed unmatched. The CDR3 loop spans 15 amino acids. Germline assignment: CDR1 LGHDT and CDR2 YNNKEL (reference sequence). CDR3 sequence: CASSPTSGGDNTQYF. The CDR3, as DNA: TGTGCCAGCAGTCCTACTAGCGGGGGGGATAATACGCAGTATTTT.

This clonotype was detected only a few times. The CDR3 loop reads CASSAPGVREKLFF. CDR3 DNA sequence: TGTGCCAGCAGCGCCCCGGGGGTTCGGGAAAAACTGTTTTTT. This chain joins TRBV9 and TRBJ1-4; D possibly corresponds to TRBD1 (5 bases). Looked up from germline, CDR1 is SGDLS and CDR2 is YYNGEE. V lost 3 bases to trimming and J lost 8 bases, with 14 bases between them. The CDR3 sequence is 14 residues long. The full variable domain, its missing parts supplied by reference TRBV9 and TRBJ1-4, is DSGVTQTPKHLITATGQRVTLRCSPRSGDLSVYWYQQSLDQGLQFLIQYYNGEERAKGNILERFSAQQFPDLHSELNLSSLELGDSALYFCASSAPGVREKLFFGSGTQLSVL.

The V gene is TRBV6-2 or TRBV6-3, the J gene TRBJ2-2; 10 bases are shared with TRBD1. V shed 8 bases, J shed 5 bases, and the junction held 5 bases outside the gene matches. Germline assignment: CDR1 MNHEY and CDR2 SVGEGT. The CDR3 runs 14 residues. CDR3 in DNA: TGTGCCAGCGGCCGGACAGGGGGAACCGGGGAGCTGTTTTTT. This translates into CASGRTGGTGELFF.

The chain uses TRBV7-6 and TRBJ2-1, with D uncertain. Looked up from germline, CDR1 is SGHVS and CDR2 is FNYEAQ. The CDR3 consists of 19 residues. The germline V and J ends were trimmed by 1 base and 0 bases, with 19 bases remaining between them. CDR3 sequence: CASSLGDWTTESSYNEQFF. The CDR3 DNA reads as TGTGCCAGCAGCTTAGGCGACTGGACCACCGAGAGCTCCTACAATGAGCAGTTCTTC.

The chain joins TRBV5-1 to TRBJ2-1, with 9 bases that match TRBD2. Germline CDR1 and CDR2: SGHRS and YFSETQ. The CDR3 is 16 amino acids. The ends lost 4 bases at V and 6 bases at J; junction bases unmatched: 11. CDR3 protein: CASSPLAGALANEQFF. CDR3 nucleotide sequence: TGCGCCAGCAGCCCACTAGCGGGCGCCCTGGCCAATGAGCAGTTCTTC.

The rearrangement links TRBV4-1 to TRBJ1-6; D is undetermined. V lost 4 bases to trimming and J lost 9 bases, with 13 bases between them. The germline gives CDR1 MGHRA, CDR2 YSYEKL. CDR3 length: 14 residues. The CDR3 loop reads CASSPFAPSSPLHF. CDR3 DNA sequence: TGCGCCAGCAGCCCCTTCGCACCTAGTTCACCCCTCCACTTT.

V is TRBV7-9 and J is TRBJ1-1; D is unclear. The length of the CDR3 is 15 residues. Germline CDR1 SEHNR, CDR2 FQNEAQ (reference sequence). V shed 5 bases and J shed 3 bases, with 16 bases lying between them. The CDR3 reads CASSPSGFVYTEAFF. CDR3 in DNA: TGTGCCAGCAGCCCTAGCGGTTTCGTCTACACTGAAGCTTTCTTT.

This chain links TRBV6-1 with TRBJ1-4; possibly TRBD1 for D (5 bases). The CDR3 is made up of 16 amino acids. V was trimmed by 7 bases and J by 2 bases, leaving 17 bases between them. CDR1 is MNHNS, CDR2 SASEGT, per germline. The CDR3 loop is CASTQPEGFTNEKLFF. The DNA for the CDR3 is TGTGCCAGCACTCAGCCCGAGGGGTTTACTAATGAAAAACTGTTTTTT.

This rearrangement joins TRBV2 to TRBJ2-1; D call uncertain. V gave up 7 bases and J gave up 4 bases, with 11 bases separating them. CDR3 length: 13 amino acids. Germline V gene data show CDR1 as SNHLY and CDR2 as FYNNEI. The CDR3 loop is CASTGTGYNEQFF. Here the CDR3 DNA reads TGTGCCAGCACAGGAACCGGGTACAATGAGCAGTTCTTC.

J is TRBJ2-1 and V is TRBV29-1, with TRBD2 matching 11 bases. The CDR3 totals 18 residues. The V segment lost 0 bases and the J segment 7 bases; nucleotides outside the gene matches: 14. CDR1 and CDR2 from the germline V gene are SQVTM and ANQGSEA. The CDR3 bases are TGCAGCGTTGAAGATCCGCTGTATAGCGGGGGGGACGGGAATGAGCAGTTCTTC. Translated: CSVEDPLYSGGDGNEQFF.

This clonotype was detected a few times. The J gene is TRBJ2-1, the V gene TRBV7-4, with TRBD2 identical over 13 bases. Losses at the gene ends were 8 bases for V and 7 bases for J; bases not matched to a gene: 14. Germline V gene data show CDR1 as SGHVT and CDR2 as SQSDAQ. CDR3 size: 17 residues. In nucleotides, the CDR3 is TGTGCCAGCCAACTAGCGGGGGGGCCTTTAAGTGGGAATGAGCAGTTCTTC. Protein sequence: CASQLAGGPLSGNEQFF.

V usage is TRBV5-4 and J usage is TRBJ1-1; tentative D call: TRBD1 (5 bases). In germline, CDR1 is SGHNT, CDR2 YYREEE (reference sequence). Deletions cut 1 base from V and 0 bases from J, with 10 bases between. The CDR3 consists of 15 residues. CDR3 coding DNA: TGTGCCAGCAGCTTGTTCGCGGGGGTGAACACTGAAGCTTTCTTT. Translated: CASSLFAGVNTEAFF.

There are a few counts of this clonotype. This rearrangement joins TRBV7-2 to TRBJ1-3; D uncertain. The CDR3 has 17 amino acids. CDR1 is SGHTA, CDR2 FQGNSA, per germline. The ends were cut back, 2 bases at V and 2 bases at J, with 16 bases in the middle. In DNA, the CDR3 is TGTGCCAGCAGCTTAACGGCCTCGTCAGGTGCTGGAAACACCATATATTTT. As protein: CASSLTASSGAGNTIYF. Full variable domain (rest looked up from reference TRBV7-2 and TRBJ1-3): GAGVSQSPSNKVTEKGKDVELRCDPISGHTALYWYRQSLGQGLEFLIYFQGNSAPDKSGLPSDRFSAERTGGSVSTLTIQRTQQEDSAVYLCASSLTASSGAGNTIYFGEGSWLTVV.

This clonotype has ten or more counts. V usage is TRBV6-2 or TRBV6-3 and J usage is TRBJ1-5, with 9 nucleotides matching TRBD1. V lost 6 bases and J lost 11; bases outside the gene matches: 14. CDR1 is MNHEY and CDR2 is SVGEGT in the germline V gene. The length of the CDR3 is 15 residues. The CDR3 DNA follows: TGTGCCAGCAGGTCTCCCGGGACAGGGCAATCAGCCCAGCATTTT. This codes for CASRSPGTGQSAQHF.

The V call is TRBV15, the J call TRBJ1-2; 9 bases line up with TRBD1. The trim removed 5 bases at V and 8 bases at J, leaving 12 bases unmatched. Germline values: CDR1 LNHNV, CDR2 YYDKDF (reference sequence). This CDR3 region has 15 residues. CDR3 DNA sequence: TGTGCCACCAGCGCCCGGGACAGGGCCATGTACGGCTACACCTTC. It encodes CATSARDRAMYGYTF.

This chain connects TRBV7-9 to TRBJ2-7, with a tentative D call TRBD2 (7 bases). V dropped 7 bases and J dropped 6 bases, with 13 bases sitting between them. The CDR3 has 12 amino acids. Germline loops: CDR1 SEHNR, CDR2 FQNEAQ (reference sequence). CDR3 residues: CASTTGRGEQYF. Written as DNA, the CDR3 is TGTGCCAGCACCACAGGGAGGGGCGAGCAGTACTTC. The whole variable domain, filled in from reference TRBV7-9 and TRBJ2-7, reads DTGVSQNPRHKITKRGQNVTFRCDPISEHNRLYWYRQTLGQGPEFLTYFQNEAQLEKSRLLSDRFSAERPKGSFSTLEIQRTEQGDSAMYLCASTTGRGEQYFGPGTRLTVT.

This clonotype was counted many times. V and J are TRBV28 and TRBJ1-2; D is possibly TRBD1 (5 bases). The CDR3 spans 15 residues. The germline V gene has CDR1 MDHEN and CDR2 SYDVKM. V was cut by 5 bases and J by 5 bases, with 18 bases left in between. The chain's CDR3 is CASSTPRDRDYGYTF. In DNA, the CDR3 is TGTGCCAGCAGTACCCCCCGGGACCGGGATTATGGCTACACCTTC.

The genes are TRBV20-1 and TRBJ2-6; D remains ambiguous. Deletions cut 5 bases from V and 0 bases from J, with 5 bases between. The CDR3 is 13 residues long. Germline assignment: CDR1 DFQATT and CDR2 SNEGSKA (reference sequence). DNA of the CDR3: TGCAGTGCTCTGGTCTCTGGGGCCAACGTCCTGACTTTC. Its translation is CSALVSGANVLTF.

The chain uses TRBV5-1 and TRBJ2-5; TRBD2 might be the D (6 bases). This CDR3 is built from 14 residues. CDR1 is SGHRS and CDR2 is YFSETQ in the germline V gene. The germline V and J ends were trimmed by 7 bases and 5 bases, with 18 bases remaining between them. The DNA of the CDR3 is TGCGCCAGCGCCCTTGGGGGGATGAGGGAGACCCAGTACTTC. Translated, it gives CASALGGMRETQYF.